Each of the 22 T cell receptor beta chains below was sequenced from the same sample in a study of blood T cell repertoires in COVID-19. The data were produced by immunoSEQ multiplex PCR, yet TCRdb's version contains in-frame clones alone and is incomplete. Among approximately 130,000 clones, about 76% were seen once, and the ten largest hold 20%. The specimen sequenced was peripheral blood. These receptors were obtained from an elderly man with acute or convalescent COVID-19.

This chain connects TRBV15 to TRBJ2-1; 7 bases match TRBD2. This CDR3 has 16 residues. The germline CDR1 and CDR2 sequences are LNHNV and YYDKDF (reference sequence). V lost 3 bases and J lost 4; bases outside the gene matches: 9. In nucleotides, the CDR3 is TGTGCCACCAGCAGTTTTCAGTGGGGGGGTTACAATGAGCAGTTCTTC. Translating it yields CATSSFQWGGYNEQFF.

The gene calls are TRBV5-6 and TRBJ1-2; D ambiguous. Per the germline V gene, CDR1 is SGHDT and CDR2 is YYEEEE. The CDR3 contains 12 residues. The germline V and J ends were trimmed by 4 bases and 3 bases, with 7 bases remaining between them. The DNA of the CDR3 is TGTGCCAGCAGCCCCGGTCACTATGGCTACACCTTC. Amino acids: CASSPGHYGYTF.

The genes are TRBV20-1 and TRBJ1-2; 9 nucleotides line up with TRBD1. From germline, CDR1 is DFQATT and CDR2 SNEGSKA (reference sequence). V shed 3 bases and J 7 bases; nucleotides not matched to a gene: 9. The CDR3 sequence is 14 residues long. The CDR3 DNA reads TGCAGTGCTAGTCCCGACAGGGGGGTTTTTGGCTACACCTTC. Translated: CSASPDRGVFGYTF.

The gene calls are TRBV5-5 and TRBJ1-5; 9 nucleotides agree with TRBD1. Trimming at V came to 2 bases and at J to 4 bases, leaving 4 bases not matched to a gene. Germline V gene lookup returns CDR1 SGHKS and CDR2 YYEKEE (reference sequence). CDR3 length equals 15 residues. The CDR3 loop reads CASSLTGTGNQPQHF. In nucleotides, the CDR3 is TGTGCCAGCAGCTTAACAGGGACAGGGAATCAGCCCCAGCATTTT.

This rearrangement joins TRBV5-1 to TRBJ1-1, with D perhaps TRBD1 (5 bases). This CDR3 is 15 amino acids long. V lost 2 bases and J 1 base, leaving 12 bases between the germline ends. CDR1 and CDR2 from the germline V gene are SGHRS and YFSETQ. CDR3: CASSFGGTKNTEAFF. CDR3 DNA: TGCGCCAGCAGCTTCGGGGGAACCAAGAACACTGAAGCTTTCTTT.

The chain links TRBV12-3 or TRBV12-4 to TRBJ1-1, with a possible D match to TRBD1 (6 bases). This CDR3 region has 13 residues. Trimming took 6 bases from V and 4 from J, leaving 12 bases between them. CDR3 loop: CASRPGESTEAFF. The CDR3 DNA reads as TGTGCCAGCAGACCAGGGGAGTCCACTGAAGCTTTCTTT.

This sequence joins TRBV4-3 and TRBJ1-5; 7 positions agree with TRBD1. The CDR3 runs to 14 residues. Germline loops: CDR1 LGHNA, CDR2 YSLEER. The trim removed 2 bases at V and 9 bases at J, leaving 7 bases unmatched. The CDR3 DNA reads TGCGCCAGCAGCCAACAACAGGGGACCCGGCCCCAGCATTTT. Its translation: CASSQQQGTRPQHF.

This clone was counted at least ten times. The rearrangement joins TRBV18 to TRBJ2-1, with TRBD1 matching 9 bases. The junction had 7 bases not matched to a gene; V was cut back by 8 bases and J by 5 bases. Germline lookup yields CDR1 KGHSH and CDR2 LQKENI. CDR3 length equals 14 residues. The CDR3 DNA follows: TGTGCCAGCCTGGAGGGACAGGGCAACAATGAGCAGTTCTTC. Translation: CASLEGQGNNEQFF.

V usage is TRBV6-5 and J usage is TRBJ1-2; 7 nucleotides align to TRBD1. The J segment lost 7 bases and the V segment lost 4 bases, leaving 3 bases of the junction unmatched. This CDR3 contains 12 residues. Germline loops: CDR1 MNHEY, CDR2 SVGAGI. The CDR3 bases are TGTGCCAGCAGTTCAACAGGGGTTGGCTACACCTTC. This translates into CASSSTGVGYTF.

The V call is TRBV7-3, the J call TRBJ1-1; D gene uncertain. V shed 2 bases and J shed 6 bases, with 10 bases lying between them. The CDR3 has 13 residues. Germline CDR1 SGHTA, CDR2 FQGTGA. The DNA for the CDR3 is TGTGCCAGCAGCTTATCGGTGGGAGCTGAAGCTTTCTTT. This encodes CASSLSVGAEAFF.

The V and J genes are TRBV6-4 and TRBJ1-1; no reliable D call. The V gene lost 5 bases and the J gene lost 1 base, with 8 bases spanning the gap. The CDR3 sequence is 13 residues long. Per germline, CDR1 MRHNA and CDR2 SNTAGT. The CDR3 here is CASSTETNTEAFF. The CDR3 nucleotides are TGTGCCAGCAGTACAGAGACGAACACTGAAGCTTTCTTT.

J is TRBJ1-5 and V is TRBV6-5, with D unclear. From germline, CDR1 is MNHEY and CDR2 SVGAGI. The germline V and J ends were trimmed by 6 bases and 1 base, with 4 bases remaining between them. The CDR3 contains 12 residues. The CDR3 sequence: CASRSSNQPQHF. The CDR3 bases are TGTGCCAGCAGGTCAAGCAATCAGCCCCAGCATTTT.

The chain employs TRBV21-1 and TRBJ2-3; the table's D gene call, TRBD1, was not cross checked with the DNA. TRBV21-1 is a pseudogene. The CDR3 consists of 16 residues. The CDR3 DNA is TGTGCCAGGCCCCCTCGCGACAGGTTACACCCAGATACGCAGTATTTT. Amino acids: CARPPRDRLHPDTQYF.

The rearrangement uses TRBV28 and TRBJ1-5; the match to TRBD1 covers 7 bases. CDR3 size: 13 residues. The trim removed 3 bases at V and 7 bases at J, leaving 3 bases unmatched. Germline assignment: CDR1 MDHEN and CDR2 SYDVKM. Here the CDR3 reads CASSLTGRQPQHF. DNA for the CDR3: TGTGCCAGCAGTTTGACAGGGCGGCAGCCCCAGCATTTT.

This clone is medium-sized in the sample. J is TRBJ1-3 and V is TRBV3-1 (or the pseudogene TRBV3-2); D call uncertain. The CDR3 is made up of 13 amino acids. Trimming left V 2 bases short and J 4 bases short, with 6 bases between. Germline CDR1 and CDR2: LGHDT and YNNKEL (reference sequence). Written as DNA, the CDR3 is TGTGCCAGCAGCCAACGTCTGGGAAACACCATATATTTT. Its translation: CASSQRLGNTIYF.

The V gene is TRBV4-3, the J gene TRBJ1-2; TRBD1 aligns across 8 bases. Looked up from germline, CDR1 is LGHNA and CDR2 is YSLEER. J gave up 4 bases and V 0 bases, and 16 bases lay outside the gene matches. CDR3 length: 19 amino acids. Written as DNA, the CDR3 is TGCGCCAGCAGCCAAGAGGGAGGGACAGGAGCCTCTTTTAGCTATGGCTACACCTTC. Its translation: CASSQEGGTGASFSYGYTF.

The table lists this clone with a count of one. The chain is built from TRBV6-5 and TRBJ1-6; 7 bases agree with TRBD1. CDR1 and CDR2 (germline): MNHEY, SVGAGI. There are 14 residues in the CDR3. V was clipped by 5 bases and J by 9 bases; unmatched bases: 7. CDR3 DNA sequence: TGTGCCAGCAGTAACGACAGGGTCGCTTCACCCCTCCACTTT. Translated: CASSNDRVASPLHF.

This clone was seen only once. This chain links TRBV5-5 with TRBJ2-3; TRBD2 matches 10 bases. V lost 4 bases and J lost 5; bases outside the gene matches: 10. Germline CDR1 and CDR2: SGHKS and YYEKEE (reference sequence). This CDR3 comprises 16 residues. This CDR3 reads CASSHLSGGARDTQYF. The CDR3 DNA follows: TGTGCCAGCAGCCACCTAAGCGGGGGGGCCAGAGATACGCAGTATTTT.

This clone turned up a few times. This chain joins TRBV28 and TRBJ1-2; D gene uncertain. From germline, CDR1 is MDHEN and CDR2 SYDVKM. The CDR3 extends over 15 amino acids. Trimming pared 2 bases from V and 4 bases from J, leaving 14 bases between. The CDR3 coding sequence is TGTGCCAGCAGTTTACCCGAGGGAGTTTTCTATGGCTACACCTTC. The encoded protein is CASSLPEGVFYGYTF.

DNA of the CDR3: TGTGCCAGTAGCCCGGGACAGCCTGAAGCTTTCTTT. This sequence encodes CASSPGQPEAFF. The chain joins TRBV19 to TRBJ1-1; 7 bases match TRBD1. The CDR3 runs to 12 residues. Germline V lookup: CDR1 LNHDA, CDR2 SQIVND (reference sequence). V was pared by 6 bases and J by 6 bases, with 4 bases of the junction left unmatched.

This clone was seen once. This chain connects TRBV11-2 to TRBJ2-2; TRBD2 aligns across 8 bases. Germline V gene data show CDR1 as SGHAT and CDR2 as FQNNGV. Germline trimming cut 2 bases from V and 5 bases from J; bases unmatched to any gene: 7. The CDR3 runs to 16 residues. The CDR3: CASSLSGGGHTGELFF. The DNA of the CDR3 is TGTGCCAGCAGCTTAAGTGGCGGGGGGCATACCGGGGAGCTGTTTTTT.

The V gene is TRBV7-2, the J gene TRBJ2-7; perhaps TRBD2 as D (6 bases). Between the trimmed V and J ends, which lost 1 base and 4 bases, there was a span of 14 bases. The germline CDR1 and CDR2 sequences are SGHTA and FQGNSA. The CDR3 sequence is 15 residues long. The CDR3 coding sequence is TGTGCCAGCAGCTTAGTCTACGGGGGACCTTACGAGCAGTACTTC. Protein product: CASSLVYGGPYEQYF.